The T cell receptor beta chain under discussion was sequenced for a study of T cell responses to AZD1222 COVID-19 vaccine. V gave up 3 bases and J gave up 0 bases, with 10 bases separating them. The CDR3 contains 15 residues. CDR1 SNHLY and CDR2 FYNNEI come from the germline V gene. Using immunoSEQ multiplex PCR, the repertoire was profiled, and TCRdb retains in-frame clones only, with some absent. This table has 120,000 or so clones, around 90% appearing once. This clone appeared once. This TCR was recovered from an adult in good health. The chain uses TRBV2 and TRBJ2-3, with no clear D. This specimen was peripheral blood, taken on day 0 of AZD1222 vaccination. CDR3 sequence: CASSDVGPSTDTQYF. In DNA, the CDR3 is TGTGCCAGCAGTGACGTTGGCCCGAGCACAGATACGCAGTATTTT. Together with reference TRBV2 and TRBJ2-3, the CDR3 gives the full variable domain: EPEVTQTPSHQVTQMGQEVILRCVPISNHLYFYWYRQILGQKVEFLVSFYNNEISEKSEIFDDQFSVERPDGSNFTLKIRSTKLEDSAMYFCASSDVGPSTDTQYFGPGTRLTVL.